These 29 T cell receptor beta chains originate from one sample sequenced in a study of blood T cell repertoires in COVID-19. Profiled with immunoSEQ multiplex PCR; TCRdb holds only in-frame clones, not every one. This sample has 130,000 to 150,000 clones, with over 80% found just once. The sequenced material came from peripheral blood. The source of these receptors is a middle-aged woman with active or convalescent COVID-19.

V usage is TRBV6-5 and J usage is TRBJ2-7, with 7 bases matching TRBD1. Trimming removed 8 bases from V and 3 bases from J; junction bases left unmatched: 10. This CDR3 has 14 residues. Looked up from germline, CDR1 is MNHEY and CDR2 is SVGAGI. The CDR3 region has the DNA TGTGCCAGCGGGCCAACAGGGGCCATCTACGAGCAGTACTTC. This translates into CASGPTGAIYEQYF.

This clone was recorded many times. The V gene is TRBV6-4, the J gene TRBJ1-1; D is unresolved. Per germline, CDR1 MRHNA and CDR2 SNTAGT. V was pared by 3 bases and J by 4 bases, with 9 bases between. The CDR3 length is 13 residues. The CDR3 DNA follows: TGTGCCAGCAGTGAGGCCCTCGCCACTGAAGCTTTCTTT. This gives the protein CASSEALATEAFF.

The chain joins TRBV7-8 to TRBJ2-1; TRBD2 agrees at 7 bases. This CDR3 has 16 amino acids. Germline CDR1 is SGHVS and CDR2 is FQNEAQ. V shed 5 bases and J 2 bases; nucleotides not matched to a gene: 9. CDR3 sequence reads: CASSRVGGSAYNEQFF. CDR3 coding DNA: TGTGCCAGCAGCCGAGTGGGCGGGAGCGCCTACAATGAGCAGTTCTTC.

The rearrangement joins TRBV27 to TRBJ1-5; possibly TRBD1 for D (5 bases). Germline V CDR1 and CDR2: MNHEY, SMNVEV (reference sequence). This CDR3 has 16 residues. Trimming left V 2 bases short and J 3 bases short, with 14 bases between. The CDR3 sequence is CASSLLNRLNNQPQHF. The CDR3 region has the DNA TGTGCCAGCAGTTTACTAAACAGGCTGAACAATCAGCCCCAGCATTTT.

V and J are TRBV30 and TRBJ1-3; D is uncertain. Looked up from germline, CDR1 is GTSNPN and CDR2 is SVGIG (reference sequence). The germline V and J ends were trimmed by 0 bases and 3 bases, with 3 bases remaining between them. This CDR3 is 12 amino acids long. CDR3: CAWSVVGNTIYF. CDR3 nucleotides: TGTGCCTGGAGTGTCGTTGGAAACACCATATATTTT. The variable domain in full, with the rest retrieved from reference TRBV30 and TRBJ1-3, is SQTIHQWPATLVQPVGSPLSLECTVEGTSNPNLYWYRQAAGRGLQLLFYSVGIGQISSEVPQNLSASRPQDRQFILSSKKLLLSDSGFYLCAWSVVGNTIYFGEGSWLTVV.

The rearrangement uses TRBV3-1 (or the pseudogene TRBV3-2) and TRBJ1-2, with 7 bases aligning to TRBD1. The CDR3 has 12 amino acids. Germline CDR1 is LGHDT and CDR2 is YNNKEL (reference sequence). V was clipped by 6 bases and J by 7 bases; unmatched bases: 5. CDR3 protein: CASRTGAGGYTF. The CDR3 DNA sequence: TGTGCCAGCAGAACAGGGGCGGGTGGCTACACCTTC.

The rearrangement uses TRBV2 and TRBJ1-2, with TRBD1 matching 7 bases. The CDR3 runs to 19 residues. From germline, CDR1 is SNHLY and CDR2 FYNNEI. Unmatched junction bases numbered 20, after V lost 7 bases and J lost 0 bases. The CDR3: CASTGKDRDSRPTNYGYTF. The CDR3, as DNA: TGTGCCAGCACCGGAAAGGATAGGGACAGCCGCCCTACTAACTATGGCTACACCTTC.

V is TRBV28 and J is TRBJ2-7, with a possible D match to TRBD2 (6 bases). The CDR3 spans 16 residues. Per germline, CDR1 MDHEN and CDR2 SYDVKM. V was shortened by 6 bases and J by 2 bases, with 20 bases between the two germline ends. The CDR3 region has the DNA TGTGCCAGCAGCCGACGGGGGTTTGGTTTTCCCTACGAGCAGTACTTC. This encodes CASSRRGFGFPYEQYF.

The genes are TRBV4-1 and TRBJ2-1, with TRBD2 matching 9 bases. The CDR3 length is 16 residues. Germline-derived CDR1 and CDR2 are MGHRA and YSYEKL. Losses at the gene ends were 0 bases for V and 7 bases for J; bases not matched to a gene: 7. The CDR3 here is CASSQDSAGGQNEQFF. The CDR3 DNA is TGCGCCAGCAGCCAAGACTCGGCGGGGGGGCAGAATGAGCAGTTCTTC.

The chain employs TRBV28 and TRBJ1-1; D perhaps matches TRBD1 (6 bases). CDR1 MDHEN and CDR2 SYDVKM come from the germline V gene. CDR3 length equals 14 residues. V was cut by 6 bases and J by 4 bases, with 15 bases left in between. The chain's CDR3 is CASSPRRTATEAFF. The CDR3, as DNA: TGTGCCAGCAGCCCAAGGCGGACAGCCACTGAAGCTTTCTTT.

The V and J genes are TRBV7-8 and TRBJ1-2; D uncertain. The germline CDR1 and CDR2 sequences are SGHVS and FQNEAQ. With 0 bases removed from V and 4 bases from J, the gap between germline ends came to 6 bases. The CDR3 contains 13 residues. DNA of the CDR3: TGTGCCAGCAGCTTAGCAGAGGTCTATGGCTACACCTTC. Its translation is CASSLAEVYGYTF.

J is TRBJ2-1 and V is TRBV19, with 8 bases that match TRBD2. Germline assignment: CDR1 LNHDA and CDR2 SQIVND (reference sequence). CDR3 size: 14 residues. The ends lost 10 bases at V and 1 base at J; junction bases unmatched: 6. CDR3 bases: TGTGCCACCAGCCGGGGGGGGTCCTACAATGAGCAGTTCTTC. The encoded protein is CATSRGGSYNEQFF.

The count of this clone is one. V is TRBV9 and J is TRBJ1-2; 9 nucleotides match TRBD1. Trimming removed 6 bases from V and 3 bases from J; junction bases left unmatched: 6. The CDR3 contains 14 residues. Germline V gene lookup returns CDR1 SGDLS and CDR2 YYNGEE. CDR3 nucleotide sequence: TGTGCCAGCACAACAGGACAGGGGCACTATGGCTACACCTTC. It specifies CASTTGQGHYGYTF.

V is TRBV6-2 or TRBV6-3 and J is TRBJ2-1; maybe TRBD2 (6 bases). CDR3 length: 15 residues. V was cut by 4 bases and J by 0 bases, with 10 bases left in between. In germline, CDR1 is MNHEY, CDR2 SVGEGT. The CDR3: CASSSRGTSYNEQFF. CDR3 nucleotides: TGTGCCAGCAGTTCGCGCGGGACCTCCTACAATGAGCAGTTCTTC.

The chain joins TRBV4-3 to TRBJ1-1; 7 bases match TRBD1. V lost 0 bases and J lost 2; bases outside the gene matches: 3. This CDR3 is built from 15 residues. CDR1 and CDR2 (germline): LGHNA, YSLEER. The CDR3 loop reads CASSQERTGNTEAFF. The CDR3 DNA sequence: TGCGCCAGCAGCCAAGAAAGGACAGGCAACACTGAAGCTTTCTTT.

This chain joins TRBV11-3 and TRBJ2-1, with a weak D call TRBD2 (6 bases). The CDR3 runs 13 residues. The germline V gene has CDR1 SGHNT and CDR2 YENEEA. V lost 2 bases to trimming and J lost 9 bases, with 11 bases between them. DNA for the CDR3: TGTGCCAGCAGCTTATTCGCTAGCGTTGAGCAGTTCTTC. This translates into CASSLFASVEQFF.

The chain is built from TRBV28 and TRBJ1-1, with 10 nucleotides matching TRBD1. Trimming removed 3 bases from V and 5 bases from J; junction bases left unmatched: 6. CDR1 and CDR2 from the germline V gene are MDHEN and SYDVKM. The CDR3 is 15 residues long. As DNA, the CDR3 is TGTGCCAGCAGTTTGGGGGACAGGGGAGGTACTGAAGCTTTCTTT. It translates to CASSLGDRGGTEAFF.

The rearrangement uses TRBV6-2 or TRBV6-3 and TRBJ1-5; D not resolved. The CDR3 covers 12 residues. Germline V gives CDR1 MNHEY, CDR2 SVGEGT. Trimming shortened V by 4 bases and J by 5 bases, and 6 bases separated the two germline ends. The CDR3 protein is CASSWLHQPQHF. The CDR3 DNA is TGTGCCAGCAGTTGGCTCCATCAGCCCCAGCATTTT.

The chain couples TRBV27 to TRBJ1-1; tentative D call: TRBD1 (6 bases). The V gene's germline CDR1 is MNHEY and CDR2 SMNVEV (reference sequence). This CDR3 has 15 residues. Trimming took 4 bases from V and 7 from J, leaving 19 bases between them. The CDR3 DNA reads TGTGCCAGCAGTTATGCCTTCCGGGACACCAGTGAAGCTTTCTTT. Translated, it gives CASSYAFRDTSEAFF.

This clone was seen a single time. The chain recombines TRBV7-9 with TRBJ1-2; 7 bases fit TRBD1. Germline V gene lookup returns CDR1 SEHNR and CDR2 FQNEAQ (reference sequence). The junction had 7 bases not matched to a gene; V was cut back by 4 bases and J by 8 bases. CDR3 length equals 13 residues. CDR3 amino acids: CASSSRGAWGYTF. CDR3 coding DNA: TGTGCCAGCAGCTCCAGGGGGGCGTGGGGCTACACCTTC.

This chain connects TRBV30 to TRBJ1-2; no reliable D call. This CDR3 is 12 amino acids long. With 1 base removed from V and 10 bases from J, the gap between germline ends came to 13 bases. CDR1 GTSNPN and CDR2 SVGIG come from the germline V gene (reference sequence). The CDR3: CAWSGGRRHYTF. The CDR3, as DNA: TGTGCCTGGAGTGGAGGACGGAGGCACTACACCTTC.

This clone has more than one count but fewer than ten. The gene calls are TRBV7-2 and TRBJ1-5; TRBD1 agrees at 7 bases. This CDR3 is 16 amino acids long. V lost 0 bases to trimming and J lost 3 bases; unmatched junction nucleotides: 5. In germline, CDR1 is SGHTA, CDR2 FQGNSA. CDR3 loop: CASSLAPTGANQPQHF. In nucleotides, the CDR3 is TGTGCCAGCAGCTTAGCGCCAACAGGGGCCAATCAGCCCCAGCATTTT.

The genes are TRBV10-1 and TRBJ2-3; D is unresolved. The length of the CDR3 is 12 residues. Trimming took off 6 bases at V and 6 bases at J, with 10 bases between the two ends. Germline assignment: CDR1 WNHNN and CDR2 SYGVQD (reference sequence). In DNA form, the CDR3 reads TGCGCCAGCAGCGAAGGCAGGGATACGCAGTATTTT. Amino acid sequence: CASSEGRDTQYF.

This clone has just a few counts. The chain joins TRBV24-1 to TRBJ1-1; D not certain. Germline CDR1 KGHDR, CDR2 SFDVKD. The CDR3 totals 12 residues. With 9 bases removed from V and 1 base from J, the gap between germline ends came to 8 bases. Here the CDR3 reads CATRNWNTEAFF. CDR3 bases: TGTGCCACCCGCAACTGGAACACTGAAGCTTTCTTT.

The rearrangement links TRBV3-1 (or the pseudogene TRBV3-2) to TRBJ2-3; 15 nucleotides line up with TRBD2. The CDR3 runs to 18 residues. Germline V gene sequence: CDR1 LGHDT, CDR2 YNNKEL (reference sequence). V shed 3 bases and J 1 base; nucleotides not matched to a gene: 5. The CDR3 bases are TGTGCCAGCAGCCATGGACTAGCGGGGGGGCGAGGCACAGATACGCAGTATTTT. This gives the protein CASSHGLAGGRGTDTQYF.

This clone has just a few counts. Within the sample, other DNA sequences also encode this same CDR3. CDR3 sequence: CASSSDRGNSPLHF. The CDR3 nucleotides are TGTGCCAGCAGCTCCGACAGGGGTAATTCACCCCTCCACTTT. The chain joins TRBV7-8 to TRBJ1-6; 8 bases map to TRBD1. The CDR3 consists of 14 residues. Germline trimming cut 4 bases from V and 6 bases from J; bases unmatched to any gene: 2. Germline V CDR1 and CDR2: SGHVS, FQNEAQ. Full variable domain (missing parts from reference TRBV7-8 and TRBJ1-6): GAGVSQSPRYKVAKRGQDVALRCDPISGHVSLFWYQQALGQGPEFLTYFQNEAQLDKSGLPSDRFFAERPEGSVSTLKIQRTQQEDSAVYLCASSSDRGNSPLHFGNGTRLTVT.

This chain joins TRBV6-2 or TRBV6-3 and TRBJ2-7; possibly TRBD2 for D (6 bases). Germline CDR1 is MNHEY and CDR2 is SVGEGT. The CDR3 is made up of 13 amino acids. The V gene lost 4 bases and the J gene lost 7 bases, with 14 bases spanning the gap. The CDR3 protein is CASSSPPLAEQYF. The CDR3 nucleotides read TGTGCCAGCAGTTCCCCACCCCTAGCGGAGCAGTACTTC.

This clone was found once. This chain joins TRBV3-1 (or the pseudogene TRBV3-2) and TRBJ2-7; 14 bases fit TRBD2. V gave up 4 bases and J gave up 3 bases; unmatched junction bases: 5. The CDR3 covers 16 residues. From germline, CDR1 is LGHDT and CDR2 YNNKEL (reference sequence). The CDR3 spells CASSRLGTSGSYEQYF. The CDR3 DNA reads as TGTGCCAGCAGCCGCCTCGGGACTAGCGGGAGCTACGAGCAGTACTTC.

The chain carries TRBV7-9 and TRBJ1-2, with D possibly TRBD1 on 6 matching bases. Deletions cut 5 bases from V and 2 bases from J, with 12 bases between. Germline CDR1 and CDR2: SEHNR and FQNEAQ (reference sequence). The CDR3 is made up of 14 amino acids. CDR3 in amino acids: CASSATTGNYGYTF. The CDR3 DNA sequence: TGTGCCAGCAGCGCGACCACAGGGAACTATGGCTACACCTTC.